These T cell receptor beta chains were read from a single sample in a study of cytomegalovirus exposure and HLA in healthy donors. Clones were read by immunoSEQ multiplex PCR, and TCRdb kept only the in-frame ones, dropping some. Counted here are under 250,000 clones, over 65% occurring once; the ten biggest clones make up 0.6% to 0.7%. Material: PBMCs. These receptors all stem from a man younger than 35 in good health and CMV-seronegative. The CDR3 runs from the conserved cysteine through the conserved F or W. A D gene is named only where the DNA matches it firmly.

j_gene: TRBJ2-2
d_gene: .
v_gene: TRBV7-2
CDR3aa: CASSLAQGNTGELFF

j_gene: TRBJ2-1
d_gene: TRBD1
v_gene: TRBV6-1
CDR3aa: CAAGGVSYNEQFF

j_gene: TRBJ2-7
d_gene: .
v_gene: TRBV5-6
CDR3aa: CASSFGRVHEQYF

j_gene: TRBJ2-1
d_gene: TRBD1
v_gene: TRBV5-4
CDR3aa: CASSLRDRGGDEQFF

j_gene: TRBJ2-3
d_gene: TRBD1
v_gene: TRBV27
CDR3aa: CASRDRGLGTDTQYF

j_gene: TRBJ1-2
d_gene: TRBD1
v_gene: TRBV6-5
CDR3aa: CASSYSTRTGYGYTF

j_gene: TRBJ2-5
d_gene: TRBD1
v_gene: TRBV29-1
CDR3aa: CSVEGQDQETQYF

j_gene: TRBJ2-7
d_gene: .
v_gene: TRBV19
CDR3aa: CASARQGSGEQYF

j_gene: TRBJ1-3
d_gene: .
v_gene: TRBV5-8
CDR3aa: CASSLYINGNTIYF

j_gene: TRBJ2-1
d_gene: TRBD2
v_gene: TRBV20-1
CDR3aa: CSATSGRGQFF

j_gene: TRBJ2-7
d_gene: TRBD2
v_gene: TRBV6-5
CDR3aa: CASSLGLAGLFEQYF

j_gene: TRBJ2-3
d_gene: TRBD2
v_gene: TRBV2
CDR3aa: CASRPGLDPDTQYF

j_gene: TRBJ2-3
d_gene: TRBD1
v_gene: TRBV7-7
CDR3aa: CASSCWTGESTDTQYF

j_gene: TRBJ1-4
d_gene: TRBD1
v_gene: TRBV6-4
CDR3aa: CASSAKTGGNEKLFF

j_gene: TRBJ1-3
d_gene: TRBD1
v_gene: TRBV5-1
CDR3aa: CASSAGQVSSGNTIYF

j_gene: TRBJ1-5
d_gene: TRBD1
v_gene: TRBV7-8
CDR3aa: CASSLVDRGLQPQHF

j_gene: TRBJ2-7
d_gene: TRBD2
v_gene: TRBV7-2
CDR3aa: CASSLFWAGGSYEQYF

j_gene: TRBJ2-3
d_gene: TRBD2
v_gene: TRBV18
CDR3aa: CATRKTSGADTQYF

j_gene: .
d_gene: TRBD2
v_gene: TRBV6-5
CDR3aa: CASSYGRGRYPYEQYF

j_gene: TRBJ1-2
d_gene: .
v_gene: TRBV19
CDR3aa: CASKSGQSYGYTF

j_gene: TRBJ2-5
d_gene: .
v_gene: TRBV15
CDR3aa: CATSRDGRGETQYF

j_gene: TRBJ2-2
d_gene: TRBD1
v_gene: TRBV27
CDR3aa: CASRMDRGLTGELFF

j_gene: TRBJ2-2
d_gene: .
v_gene: TRBV7-2
CDR3aa: CASSLVRNSLNTGELFF

j_gene: TRBJ1-2
d_gene: .
v_gene: TRBV19
CDR3aa: CASSFPGSGYGYTF

j_gene: TRBJ1-1
d_gene: TRBD1
v_gene: TRBV6-5
CDR3aa: CASSYRRGWDTEAFF

j_gene: TRBJ2-5
d_gene: TRBD2
v_gene: TRBV9
CDR3aa: CASSAAGAGGQETQYF

j_gene: TRBJ2-5
d_gene: TRBD2
v_gene: TRBV19
CDR3aa: CASSGGLAETQYF

j_gene: TRBJ1-1
d_gene: .
v_gene: TRBV28
CDR3aa: CASSPLEFGNTEAFF

j_gene: TRBJ1-1
d_gene: .
v_gene: TRBV7-3
CDR3aa: CASSRQPNTEAFF

j_gene: TRBJ1-2
d_gene: TRBD1
v_gene: TRBV6-5
CDR3aa: CASNSARTGGYGYTF

j_gene: TRBJ2-1
d_gene: .
v_gene: TRBV7-7
CDR3aa: CASSLRVNRVDEQFF

j_gene: TRBJ2-7
d_gene: TRBD1
v_gene: TRBV19
CDR3aa: CATGQGPSYEQYF

j_gene: .
d_gene: .
v_gene: TRBV4-1
CDR3aa: CASSQELSSYEQYF

j_gene: TRBJ2-3
d_gene: .
v_gene: TRBV19
CDR3aa: CASSPWGAGGTDTQYF